A selection of T cell receptor beta chains follows, all from one sample in a study of T cell responses to AZD1222 COVID-19 vaccine. Assay used: immunoSEQ multiplex PCR; TCRdb lists only in-frame clones, some missing. Counted here are roughly 120,000 clones, more than 80% occurring once; the ten biggest clones make up 4.2%. The sample was peripheral blood, taken on day 0 of AZD1222 vaccination. The receptors were sampled from an adult in good health. The CDR3 runs from the conserved cysteine through the conserved F or W. The order of the fields is clone size, J gene, V gene, D gene, CDR3 protein, CDR3 DNA. A D gene is named only where the DNA matches it firmly. A row's size may be missing; if present it is once, few, many or a size class.

clone_size: NA; j_call: TRBJ2-7; v_call: TRBV27; d_call: NA; cdr3_aa: CASSPGQTYEQYF; cdr3_nt: TGTGCCAGCAGTCCCGGACAGACCTACGAGCAGTACTTC
clone_size: NA; j_call: TRBJ1-2; v_call: TRBV21-1; d_call: NA; cdr3_aa: CASSKSRRNYGYTF; cdr3_nt: TGTGCCAGCAGCAAATCGCGCAGGAACTATGGCTACACCTTC
clone_size: few; j_call: TRBJ2-1; v_call: TRBV5-1; d_call: TRBD2; cdr3_aa: CASSLGISGVILNEQFF; cdr3_nt: TGCGCCAGCAGCTTGGGAATTAGCGGGGTTATCTTAAATGAGCAGTTCTTC
clone_size: NA; j_call: TRBJ2-7; v_call: TRBV4-1; d_call: TRBD2; cdr3_aa: CASSQLPGLPYEQYF; cdr3_nt: TGCGCCAGCAGCCAATTACCGGGACTACCATACGAGCAGTACTTC
clone_size: NA; j_call: TRBJ1-1; v_call: TRBV28; d_call: NA; cdr3_aa: CASRQYRDFSNTEAFF; cdr3_nt: TGTGCCAGCAGACAGTACAGGGATTTCTCTAACACTGAAGCTTTCTTT
clone_size: NA; j_call: TRBJ1-5; v_call: TRBV6-5; d_call: NA; cdr3_aa: CASSRQVNQPQHF; cdr3_nt: TGTGCCAGCAGTAGACAGGTCAATCAGCCCCAGCATTTT
clone_size: NA; j_call: TRBJ2-7; v_call: TRBV6-5; d_call: NA; cdr3_aa: CASSYSLAATHYEQYF; cdr3_nt: TGTGCCAGCAGTTACTCCCTTGCTGCTACACACTACGAGCAGTACTTC
clone_size: NA; j_call: TRBJ1-6; v_call: TRBV7-8; d_call: NA; cdr3_aa: CASSLARDKPLHF; cdr3_nt: TGTGCCAGCAGCTTAGCGCGGGATAAACCCCTCCACTTT
clone_size: NA; j_call: TRBJ1-1; v_call: TRBV5-4; d_call: TRBD1; cdr3_aa: CASSPPGQAGTEAFF; cdr3_nt: TGTGCCAGCAGCCCCCCCGGACAGGCGGGAACTGAAGCTTTCTTT
clone_size: NA; j_call: TRBJ1-1; v_call: TRBV9; d_call: NA; cdr3_aa: CASSVARSGTEAFF; cdr3_nt: TGTGCCAGCAGCGTAGCCCGTAGCGGCACTGAAGCTTTCTTT
clone_size: NA; j_call: TRBJ1-3; v_call: TRBV11-2; d_call: NA; cdr3_aa: CASSFSTASGNTIYF; cdr3_nt: TGTGCCAGCAGCTTCTCTACGGCCTCTGGAAACACCATATATTTT
clone_size: NA; j_call: TRBJ2-3; v_call: TRBV15; d_call: TRBD2; cdr3_aa: CATSRDYELAGVDTQYF; cdr3_nt: TGTGCCACCAGCAGAGATTACGAACTAGCGGGCGTGGATACGCAGTATTTT
clone_size: NA; j_call: TRBJ2-1; v_call: TRBV11-1; d_call: NA; cdr3_aa: CASSLYEVGRGEQFF; cdr3_nt: TGTGCCAGCAGCTTATATGAGGTCGGACGGGGCGAGCAGTTCTTC
clone_size: NA; j_call: TRBJ1-5; v_call: TRBV6-5; d_call: NA; cdr3_aa: CASTGDIYSNQPQHF; cdr3_nt: TGTGCCAGCACCGGGGACATCTATAGCAATCAGCCCCAGCATTTT
clone_size: NA; j_call: TRBJ2-3; v_call: TRBV10-3; d_call: NA; cdr3_aa: CAAAGYTDTQYF; cdr3_nt: TGTGCCGCGGCCGGGTACACAGATACGCAGTATTTT
clone_size: NA; j_call: TRBJ1-2; v_call: TRBV7-2; d_call: NA; cdr3_aa: CASSESGTPQSTF; cdr3_nt: TGTGCCAGCAGCGAGAGTGGGACACCCCAGAGCACCTTC
clone_size: NA; j_call: TRBJ1-4; v_call: TRBV7-9; d_call: NA; cdr3_aa: CASRAGLNEKLFF; cdr3_nt: TGTGCCAGCAGGGCCGGACTGAATGAAAAACTGTTTTTT
clone_size: NA; j_call: TRBJ2-3; v_call: TRBV6-5; d_call: TRBD1; cdr3_aa: CASNFGTGIDTQYF; cdr3_nt: TGTGCCAGCAATTTCGGGACAGGGATAGATACGCAGTATTTT
clone_size: NA; j_call: TRBJ1-2; v_call: TRBV28; d_call: NA; cdr3_aa: CATTMAGGNNYGYTF; cdr3_nt: TGTGCCACCACAATGGCGGGGGGCAATAACTATGGCTACACCTTC
clone_size: NA; j_call: TRBJ1-6; v_call: TRBV3-1/TRBV3-2; d_call: TRBD1; cdr3_aa: CASSLRTGGVTPLHF; cdr3_nt: TGTGCCAGCAGCCTTCGGACAGGGGGAGTGACACCCCTCCACTTT